The TCR beta chain described here comes from a study of T cell changes during pregnancy in multiple sclerosis. TCRdb's copy holds only in-frame clones and misses some; the assay was immunoSEQ multiplex PCR. Of roughly 69,000 clones in the sample, approximately 91% were seen once. This CDR3 contains 13 residues. Unmatched junction bases numbered 11, after V lost 3 bases and J lost 14 bases. Germline V lookup: CDR1 SGHVS, CDR2 FQNEAQ. V gene TRBV7-8 combines with J gene TRBJ2-3, with 7 bases lining up with TRBD1. This TCR came from a female donor with multiple sclerosis, enrolled in a pregnancy study. Sequences were derived from peripheral blood, sampled in the third trimester of pregnancy. For the CDR3, the DNA is TGTGCCAGCAGCTTCGACCGGGACAGAGTTTTGTATTTT. Encoded protein: CASSFDRDRVLYF.